This TCR beta chain emerged from a study of T cells after posttransplantation cyclophosphamide. Study results and caveats: Later post-transplant blood repertoires were often dominated by donor CD8+ memory clones. Tissue-infiltrating T cells from skin or gut overlapped little with blood T cells.

The protocol was immunoSEQ multiplex PCR, while the TCRdb copy is restricted to in-frame clones and leaves out a portion. The record shows about 38,000 clones for this sample, with no singletons present. The CDR3 is made up of 16 amino acids. With 4 bases clipped from V and 0 bases from J, the junction kept 8 bases outside the gene matches. Germline assignment: CDR1 SGDLS and CDR2 YYNGEE. With regard to this clone: Its antigen is not known.

This related bone marrow graft donor gave peripheral blood on the day of marrow donation. The rearrangement joins TRBV9 to TRBJ2-5, with 8 bases lining up with TRBD2. This clonotype was sampled from a man aged 30 to 39 in good health and a related stem cell transplant donor. The sample comprised PBMCs. The CDR3 region is CASSLLAAGDQETQYF. The DNA for the CDR3 is TGTGCCAGCAGCCTCCTGGCAGCGGGGGACCAAGAGACCCAGTACTTC.